Sequencing of this TCR beta chain was carried out in a study of T cells in Graves' hyperthyroidism and ophthalmopathy. Regions amplified from RNA transcripts were the TCR beta CDR3 regions. First-round RT-PCR targeting the TCR CDR3 was performed with the HTBI primer set. TCRdb independently ran MiXCR on the multiplex PCR reads; one entry per CDR3 protein. In the table there are approximately 740,000 distinct CDR3 sequences, around 15% of which are singletons. Whole-study findings and limits: From stable hyperthyroidism, ophthalmopathy was set apart by a 13 V-J model.

This clonotype was picked up many times. What it binds is not known. This TCR was sampled from a woman between 18 and 29 years old with Graves' hyperthyroidism. The sequencing sample was made of blood.

The CDR3, as DNA: TGTGCCAGCAGCCCGACCCCCCGCCGTAACACCGGGGAGCTGTTTTTT. Protein product: CASSPTPRRNTGELFF. The chain has TRBV7-8 and TRBJ2-2; D is uncertain. Per the germline V gene, CDR1 is SGHVS and CDR2 is FQNEAQ. The CDR3 is made up of 16 amino acids. V was trimmed by 5 bases and J by 2 bases, leaving 15 bases between them.